This T cell receptor beta chain comes out of a study of T cell responses to AZD1222 COVID-19 vaccine. General study findings and limits: Baseline seropositivity characterized only a handful of AZD1222 recipients. None of the repertoires were sampled until the peak T cell response had passed. After two AZD1222 doses, spike-specific TCR breadth and depth rose versus day 0. Donors were largely white British and mainly female; clonal diversity was possibly underestimated.

This CDR3 is 12 amino acids long. The germline gives CDR1 MNHNS, CDR2 SASEGT. V was trimmed by 3 bases and J by 11 bases, leaving 13 bases between them. Remarks on this clone: As yet, its antigen is unknown.

Assay: immunoSEQ multiplex PCR; the TCRdb copy retains only in-frame clones and omits some. The sample carries roughly 110,000 clones, roughly 92% recorded once. The source was peripheral blood, collected on day 0 of AZD1222 vaccination. This TCR was sampled from an adult in good health. This chain connects TRBV6-1 to TRBJ1-1; possible D gene TRBD1, 5 bases. The CDR3 nucleotides read TGTGCCAGCAGTGACGCAGGGTTGGTTGCTTTCTTT. Amino acid sequence: CASSDAGLVAFF.